These 21 T cell receptor beta chains were all obtained from the same sample, sequenced in a study of shared clonotypes between healthy human individuals. CD45RO-negative cells were positively selected for CCR7, leaving out terminally differentiated effector memory CD45RA+ cells. Sequencing used immunoSEQ multiplex PCR; TCRdb keeps in-frame clones, though not all of them. The data contain 1.5 million to 2.5 million clones, around 96% of them singletons. Sequencing was carried out using naive CD8+ T cells sorted from blood. The origin of the receptors is a man aged 18 to 30 in good health.

The chain links TRBV2 to TRBJ2-2; D unresolved. Trimming left V 1 base short and J 4 bases short, with 10 bases between. There are 15 residues in the CDR3. The V gene's germline CDR1 is SNHLY and CDR2 FYNNEI. CDR3 sequence: CASSEEGGITGELFF. In DNA form, the CDR3 reads TGTGCCAGCAGTGAAGAGGGCGGAATCACCGGGGAGCTGTTTTTT.

The chain recombines TRBV19 with TRBJ2-1; D gene ambiguous. The CDR3 is made up of 13 amino acids. Per the germline V gene, CDR1 is LNHDA and CDR2 is SQIVND (reference sequence). V lost 2 bases, J lost 8 bases, and 10 bases lay in between. The CDR3 protein is CASSINVGDEQFF. In DNA form, the CDR3 reads TGTGCCAGTAGTATAAATGTCGGCGATGAGCAGTTCTTC.

The chain couples TRBV4-1 to TRBJ2-1; possibly TRBD2 for D (5 bases). V lost 1 base and J lost 10, with 11 bases in between. The CDR3 extends over 13 amino acids. CDR1 and CDR2 from the germline V gene are MGHRA and YSYEKL. CDR3 loop: CASSQARGGEQFF. CDR3 DNA: TGCGCCAGCAGCCAAGCCCGGGGTGGGGAGCAGTTCTTC.

V usage is TRBV4-1 and J usage is TRBJ2-7; 11 bases align to TRBD2. The CDR3 extends over 17 amino acids. The V gene's germline CDR1 is MGHRA and CDR2 YSYEKL. The V segment lost 0 bases and the J segment 2 bases; nucleotides outside the gene matches: 6. DNA for the CDR3: TGCGCCAGCAGCCAAGAAACTGGGACTAGCGGAACCTACGAGCAGTACTTC. Amino acids: CASSQETGTSGTYEQYF.

The chain links TRBV25-1 to TRBJ1-5, with 8 bases fitting TRBD1. With 6 bases clipped from V and 4 bases from J, the junction kept 2 bases outside the gene matches. CDR3 length: 13 amino acids. CDR1 and CDR2 from the germline V gene are MGHDK and SYGVNS. CDR3 bases: TGTGCCAGCAGCAGGACAGGGAATCAGCCCCAGCATTTT. This encodes CASSRTGNQPQHF.

This chain joins TRBV27 and TRBJ1-6; D unresolved. The V end was cut by 6 bases, the J end by 10 bases, with 10 bases between. CDR1 is MNHEY, CDR2 SMNVEV, per germline (reference sequence). The length of the CDR3 is 12 residues. This chain's CDR3 is CASSYLWSPLHF. Written as DNA, the CDR3 is TGTGCCAGCAGCTACCTCTGGTCACCCCTCCACTTT.

The chain links TRBV4-1 to TRBJ1-5; D remains ambiguous. V dropped 4 bases and J dropped 1 base, with 8 bases sitting between them. The germline CDR1 and CDR2 sequences are MGHRA and YSYEKL. This CDR3 is built from 14 residues. CDR3 in DNA: TGCGCCAGCAGCCCCGAATGGAGCAATCAGCCCCAGCATTTT. Its translation: CASSPEWSNQPQHF.

The gene calls are TRBV30 and TRBJ1-1; perhaps TRBD1 as D (6 bases). The CDR3 sequence is 11 residues long. The V and J ends lost 8 bases and 1 base respectively, with 8 bases between them. Germline loops: CDR1 GTSNPN, CDR2 SVGIG (reference sequence). The CDR3 here is CAQGRNTEAFF. CDR3 coding DNA: TGTGCCCAGGGGCGGAACACTGAAGCTTTCTTT.

CDR3 DNA: TGTGCCATCAGTGAGACAGGGGGAGGGTCACCCCTCCACTTT. Its protein product is CAISETGGGSPLHF. The chain recombines TRBV10-3 with TRBJ1-6; TRBD1 aligns across 8 bases. The V segment lost 2 bases and the J segment 10 bases; nucleotides outside the gene matches: 4. CDR1 and CDR2 (germline): ENHRY, SYGVKD. CDR3 length: 14 amino acids.

The rearrangement links TRBV6-6 to TRBJ2-7; 7 bases map to TRBD1. The trim removed 8 bases at V and 2 bases at J, leaving 6 bases unmatched. The V gene's germline CDR1 is MNHNY and CDR2 SVGAGI (reference sequence). The CDR3 is made up of 13 amino acids. CDR3 coding DNA: TGTGCCAGCGCCTCTCAGGGGGCCTACGAGCAGTACTTC. Encoded protein: CASASQGAYEQYF.

This clone appeared once. The rearrangement links TRBV28 to TRBJ1-2; TRBD1 might be the D (5 bases). The V end lost 9 bases, the J end lost 6 bases, and 17 bases lay between the germline ends. Germline V gives CDR1 MDHEN, CDR2 SYDVKM. This CDR3 contains 13 residues. The DNA of the CDR3 is TGTGCCAGTACATCTGGGGGGTGGAATGGCTACACCTTC. This gives the protein CASTSGGWNGYTF.

The chain employs TRBV7-8 and TRBJ2-7, with a tentative D call TRBD2 (6 bases). There are 15 residues in the CDR3. Germline V gives CDR1 SGHVS, CDR2 FQNEAQ. Between the trimmed V and J ends, which lost 5 bases and 0 bases, there was a span of 14 bases. The CDR3 bases are TGTGCCAGCAGCCCCCTCGGGAGCCCCTCCTACGAGCAGTACTTC. Its translation: CASSPLGSPSYEQYF.

The chain has TRBV6-5 and TRBJ1-1; the D is unclear. This CDR3 spans 13 amino acids. Germline V gene sequence: CDR1 MNHEY, CDR2 SVGAGI. Trimming took 0 bases from V and 3 from J, leaving 5 bases between them. This CDR3 reads CASSYSVDTEAFF. The DNA for the CDR3 is TGTGCCAGCAGTTACTCGGTTGACACTGAAGCTTTCTTT.

The CDR3 bases are TGTGCCAGCAGCCTAGTCCCGGACGTCGGGGAGACCCAGTACTTC. Translated: CASSLVPDVGETQYF. V is TRBV11-2 and J is TRBJ2-5; D is ambiguous. The ends were cut back, 5 bases at V and 5 bases at J, with 18 bases in the middle. Germline V gene lookup returns CDR1 SGHAT and CDR2 FQNNGV. The CDR3 length is 15 residues.

The chain couples TRBV11-2 to TRBJ2-2; 9 nucleotides line up with TRBD2. The V gene's germline CDR1 is SGHAT and CDR2 FQNNGV. This CDR3 has 14 residues. V was clipped by 6 bases and J by 7 bases; unmatched bases: 6. DNA of the CDR3: TGTGCCAGCAGTTGGGGACTAGCTGGCGGGGAGCTGTTTTTT. Its translation is CASSWGLAGGELFF.

As to this clone: The same CDR3 also results from other DNA sequences found in this sample. The chain is built from TRBV7-9 and TRBJ1-5, with D unclear. V shed 4 bases and J shed 2 bases, with 6 bases lying between them. The CDR3 length is 13 residues. Germline V lookup: CDR1 SEHNR, CDR2 FQNEAQ (reference sequence). CDR3 sequence reads: CASSSEGNQPQHF. The CDR3 DNA reads as TGTGCCAGCAGCTCCGAAGGCAATCAGCCCCAGCATTTT.

This chain links TRBV11-2 with TRBJ2-7; 10 bases line up with TRBD2. With 4 bases clipped from V and 3 bases from J, the junction kept 6 bases outside the gene matches. The CDR3 has 15 amino acids. Per the germline V gene, CDR1 is SGHAT and CDR2 is FQNNGV. CDR3 residues: CASSSGLADHYEQYF. The DNA of the CDR3 is TGTGCCAGCAGCTCAGGACTAGCGGATCACTACGAGCAGTACTTC.

The chain employs TRBV10-3 and TRBJ2-5; TRBD2 aligns across 11 bases. The V and J ends lost 0 bases and 2 bases, in that order; junction bases with no gene match: 2. The CDR3 length is 16 residues. Germline values: CDR1 ENHRY, CDR2 SYGVKD. In nucleotides, the CDR3 is TGTGCCATCAGTGAGTCTAGCGGGAGGGTACAAGAGACCCAGTACTTC. Amino acid sequence: CAISESSGRVQETQYF.

Concerning this clone: The same CDR3 arises from other DNA sequences in this sample as well. The V and J genes are TRBV29-1 and TRBJ2-1; TRBD2 matches at 9 bases. The junction had 2 bases not matched to a gene; V was cut back by 4 bases and J by 4 bases. The CDR3 runs to 13 residues. CDR1 is SQVTM and CDR2 is ANQGSEA in the germline V gene. CDR3 region: CSVVLAGYNEQFF. CDR3 DNA: TGCAGCGTTGTACTAGCGGGTTACAATGAGCAGTTCTTC.

The gene calls are TRBV5-6 and TRBJ2-7, with D perhaps TRBD1 (6 bases). Trimming shortened V by 3 bases and J by 2 bases, and 9 bases separated the two germline ends. Germline lookup yields CDR1 SGHDT and CDR2 YYEEEE. The CDR3 is 13 residues long. As DNA, the CDR3 is TGTGCCAGCAGCTGGACAGATCCCTACGAGCAGTACTTC. This sequence encodes CASSWTDPYEQYF.

J is TRBJ2-7 and V is TRBV5-4; possibly TRBD1 for D (6 bases). V gave up 0 bases and J gave up 4 bases, with 11 bases separating them. Germline lookup yields CDR1 SGHNT and CDR2 YYREEE (reference sequence). The CDR3 runs 14 residues. The CDR3 DNA follows: TGTGCCAGCAGCTTGGGGGGGCGCGATTACGAGCAGTACTTC. Translated: CASSLGGRDYEQYF.